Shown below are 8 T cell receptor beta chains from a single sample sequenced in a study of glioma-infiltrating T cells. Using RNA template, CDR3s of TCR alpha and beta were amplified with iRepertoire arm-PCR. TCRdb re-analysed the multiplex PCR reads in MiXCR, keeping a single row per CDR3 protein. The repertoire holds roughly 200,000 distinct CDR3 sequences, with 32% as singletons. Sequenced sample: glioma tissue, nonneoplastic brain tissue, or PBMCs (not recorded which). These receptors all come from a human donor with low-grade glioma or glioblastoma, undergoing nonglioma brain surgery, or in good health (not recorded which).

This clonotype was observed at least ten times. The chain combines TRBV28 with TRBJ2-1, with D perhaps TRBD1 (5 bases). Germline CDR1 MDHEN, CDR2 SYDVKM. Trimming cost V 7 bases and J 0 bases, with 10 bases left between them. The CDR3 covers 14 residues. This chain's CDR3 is CASTRESSYNEQFF. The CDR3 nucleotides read TGTGCCAGCACCAGGGAAAGCTCCTACAATGAGCAGTTCTTC.

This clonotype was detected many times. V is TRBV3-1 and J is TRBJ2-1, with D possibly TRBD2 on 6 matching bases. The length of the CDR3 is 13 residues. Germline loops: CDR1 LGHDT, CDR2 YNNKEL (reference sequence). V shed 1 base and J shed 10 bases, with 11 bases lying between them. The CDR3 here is CASSQGRDLEQFF. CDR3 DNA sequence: TGTGCCAGCAGCCAAGGGCGGGACCTCGAGCAGTTCTTC.

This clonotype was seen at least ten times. CDR3 amino acids: CASSEWADTQYF. For the CDR3, the DNA is TGTGCCAGCAGTGAGTGGGCAGATACGCAGTATTTT. The chain uses TRBV6-1 and TRBJ2-3; D ambiguous. Trimming stripped 3 bases from V and 4 bases from J, with 5 bases between. Looked up from germline, CDR1 is MNHNS and CDR2 is SASEGT. The CDR3 has 12 residues.

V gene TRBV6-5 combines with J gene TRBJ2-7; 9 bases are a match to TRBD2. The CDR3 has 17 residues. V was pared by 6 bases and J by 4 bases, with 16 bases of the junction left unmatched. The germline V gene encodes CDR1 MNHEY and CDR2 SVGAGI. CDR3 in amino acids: CASSRRGAGGSAYEQYF. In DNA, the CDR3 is TGTGCCAGCAGCCGCCGAGGAGCGGGAGGCTCCGCTTACGAGCAGTACTTC.

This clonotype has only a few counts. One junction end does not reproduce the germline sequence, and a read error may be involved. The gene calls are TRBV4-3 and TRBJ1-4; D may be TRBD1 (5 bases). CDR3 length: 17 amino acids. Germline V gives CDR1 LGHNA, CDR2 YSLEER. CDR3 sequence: CASSQGTMGRAKEKLFF. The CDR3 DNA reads TGCGCCAGCAGCCAAGGCACCATGGGCAGGGCTAAGGAAAAACTGTTTTTT.

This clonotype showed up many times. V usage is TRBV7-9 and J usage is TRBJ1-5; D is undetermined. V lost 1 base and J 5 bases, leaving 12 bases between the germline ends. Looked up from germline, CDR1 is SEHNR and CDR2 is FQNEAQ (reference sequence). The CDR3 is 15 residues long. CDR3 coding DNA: TGTGCCAGCAGCTTAGATTCAGGCAAAGATCAGCCCCAGCATTTT. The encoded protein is CASSLDSGKDQPQHF.

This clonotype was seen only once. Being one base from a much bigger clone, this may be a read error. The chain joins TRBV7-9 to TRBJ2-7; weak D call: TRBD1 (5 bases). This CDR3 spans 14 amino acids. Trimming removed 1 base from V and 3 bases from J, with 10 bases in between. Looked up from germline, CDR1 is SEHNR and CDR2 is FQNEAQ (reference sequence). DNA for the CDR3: TGTGCCAGCAGCTTAGTAGGGGAAAGCTACGAGCAGTACTTC. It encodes CASSLVGESYEQYF.

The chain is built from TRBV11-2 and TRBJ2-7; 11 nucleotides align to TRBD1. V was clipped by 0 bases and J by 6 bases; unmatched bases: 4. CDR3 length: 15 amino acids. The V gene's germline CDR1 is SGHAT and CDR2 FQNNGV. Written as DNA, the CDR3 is TGTGCCAGCAGCTTAGATCGCGGGACAGGGGGCGAGCAGTACTTC. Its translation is CASSLDRGTGGEQYF.